The clone carrying this T cell receptor beta chain has at least ten counts. The antigen remains undetermined. This CDR3 spans 14 amino acids. With 0 bases removed from V and 0 bases from J, the gap between germline ends came to 6 bases. Per the germline V gene, CDR1 is MNHNY and CDR2 is SVGAGI (reference sequence). Researchers defined stable Graves' hyperthyroidism as no ophthalmopathy progression within 18 months. Diagnosis rested on symptoms, serum thyroxine and TRAb, thyroid ultrasound, and orbital computed tomography. Amplification yielded TCR beta CDR3 regions, with RNA transcripts as the source. First-round RT-PCR targeting the TCR CDR3 was performed with the HTBI primer set. TCRdb fed the multiplex PCR reads into MiXCR, producing one record per CDR3 protein. The data hold 500,000 to 700,000 distinct CDR3 sequences, with roughly 17% observed a single time. These data belong to a study of T cells in Graves' hyperthyroidism and ophthalmopathy.

General study results and limits: Also found in blood were most expanded thyroid clonotypes above 0.001. Before onset, ophthalmopathy was predicted by the model a median around 6 months earlier.

The genes are TRBV6-6 and TRBJ2-7; D is uncertain. This receptor was taken from a woman younger than 30 with Graves' hyperthyroidism. The sample was blood. In nucleotides, the CDR3 is TGTGCCAGCAGTTACTCATCGAGCTCCTACGAGCAGTACTTC. As protein: CASSYSSSSYEQYF.